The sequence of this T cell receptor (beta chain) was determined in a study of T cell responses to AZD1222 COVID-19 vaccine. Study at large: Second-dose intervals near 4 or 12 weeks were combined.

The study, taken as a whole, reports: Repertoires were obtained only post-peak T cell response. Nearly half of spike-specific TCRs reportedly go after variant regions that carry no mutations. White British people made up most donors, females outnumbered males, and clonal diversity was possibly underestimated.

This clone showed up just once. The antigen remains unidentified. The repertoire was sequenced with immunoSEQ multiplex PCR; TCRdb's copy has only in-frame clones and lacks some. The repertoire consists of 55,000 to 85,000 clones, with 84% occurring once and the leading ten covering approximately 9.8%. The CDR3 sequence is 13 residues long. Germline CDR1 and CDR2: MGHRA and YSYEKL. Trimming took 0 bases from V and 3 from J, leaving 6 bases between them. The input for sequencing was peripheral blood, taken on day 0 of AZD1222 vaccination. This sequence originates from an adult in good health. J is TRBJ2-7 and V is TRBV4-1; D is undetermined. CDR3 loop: CASSQDYSYEQYF. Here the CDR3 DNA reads TGCGCCAGCAGCCAAGACTACAGCTACGAGCAGTACTTC.